One sample yielded the 2 T cell receptor beta chains listed below, sequenced in a study of cytomegalovirus exposure and HLA in healthy donors (dated by TCRdb to the late 2010s). Library method: the immunoSEQ multiplex PCR assay. The multiplex PCR relied on a mix of 60 forward primers for TCR Vbeta segments and 13 reverse primers for TCR Jbeta segments. As stored in TCRdb, this immuneACCESS dataset retains in-frame rearrangements with V and J assigned. A fraction of the clones does not appear; measured against another copy, unresolved V genes explain less than half of the discrepancy, and the remainder lacks a known reason. The sample table records roughly 100,000 clones; around 70% of these occur just once. The biggest ten clones account for about 0.84% of the sample. Material: PBMCs. Source of these receptors: a boy between 10 and 17 years old in good health and CMV-seronegative.

The chain employs TRBV9 and TRBJ1-5, with a possible D match to TRBD1 (6 bases). Germline V gene data show CDR1 as SGDLS and CDR2 as YYNGEE. The germline V and J ends were trimmed by 3 bases and 4 bases, with 11 bases remaining between them. The CDR3 consists of 14 residues. The CDR3 DNA reads as TGTGCCAGCAGCGCCGGGACAATTAATCAGCCCCAGCATTTT. Amino acids: CASSAGTINQPQHF.

This clone came up a few times. This chain joins TRBV10-1 and TRBJ2-1; D is perhaps TRBD1 (6 bases). This CDR3 comprises 18 residues. Trimming stripped 0 bases from V and 8 bases from J, with 23 bases between. Germline CDR1 reads WNHNN; CDR2 reads SYGVQD (reference sequence). CDR3 in amino acids: CASSESAHRDIEFDEQFF. CDR3 coding DNA: TGCGCCAGCAGTGAGTCGGCCCACCGGGACATTGAGTTTGATGAGCAGTTCTTC.